This T cell receptor beta chain is from a study of T-cell reconstitution after alpha-beta-depleted transplantation in children. Unique molecular identifiers were built into the TCRbeta library. TCRdb re-analysed the PCR reads in MiXCR, keeping a single row per CDR3 protein. In the table there are 90,000 to 130,000 distinct CDR3 sequences, about a tenth of which are singletons. This clonotype was counted at least ten times. Germline loops: CDR1 DFQATT, CDR2 SNEGSKA (reference sequence). This CDR3 region has 14 residues. V lost 5 bases to trimming and J lost 4 bases; unmatched junction nucleotides: 11. This sequence joins TRBV20-1 and TRBJ2-7; 7 nucleotides align to TRBD1. The source of this sequence is a human donor who donated a stem cell graft to a child with acute lymphoblastic leukemia. The input for sequencing was PBMCs from the stem cell graft donor, taken from the stem cell graft. CDR3 coding DNA: TGCAGTGCTCGCCAAGGGACAGATGTGTACGAGCAGTACTTC. It translates to CSARQGTDVYEQYF.